This section outlines one TCR beta chain sequence together with its context. This clone has a count of ten or more. Its specific antigen is unknown. Base qualities are not provided; no much larger clone lies one nucleotide away. This specimen comes from a study of metastatic and nonmetastatic thyroid tumors (dated by TCRdb to 2020 to 2022). A note on the overall study: Repertoires from peripheral blood and from tumor or nodule tissue samples of malignant and benign thyroid patients were compared.

Measured from the cysteine to the phenylalanine, the CDR3 is 12 residues long. This entry keeps only the CDR3 DNA: 36 bases, framed from base 1. The germline V gene encodes CDR1 MDHEN and CDR2 SYDVKM. V sheds 11 bases and J sheds 1 base, leaving 11 bases between their ends. Libraries came from PCR. TCRdb names Illumina HiSeq 4000 as the instrument used. The TCR beta-chain CDR3 region of each patient was profiled by high-throughput sequencing. Turning to the authors' computational methods: Drawing on CDR3 differences between clinicopathological groups, the researchers built a classifier meant to tell apart patients with distant-metastatic papillary thyroid cancer. The Shannon index was used to measure repertoire diversity, and the Morisita-Horn index was used to measure how similar tumor and blood repertoires were. The public reads were reanalyzed by TCRdb: fastp trimming at Q25, MiXCR alignment, in-frame beta chains only. The V and J calls follow TCRdb's processing rather than the paper's. The table for this sample lists 40,000 or so clones; about 14% of them were counted only once. The ten biggest clones cover more than 8% of the sample.

What the study reported, not specific to this receptor: In both blood and tumor samples, malignant tumors were reported to have significantly higher TCR beta diversity than benign nodules.

None of the patients had been given any treatment before thyroid surgery. Patient clinical samples collected from about 2011 to 2019 were retrospectively analysed using T-cell receptor beta sequencing. Sequenced input: blood. The chain employs TRBV28 and TRBJ1-1, with no confidently assigned D gene. The clonotype was recovered from a female donor with papillary thyroid cancer or a benign thyroid nodule (not recorded which). Some clones in this sample may be carry-over from other donors' samples. The CDR3 is CASDGRNTEAFF. The DNA is as follows: TGTGCCTCCGACGGGCGGAACACTGAAGCTTTCTTT.